This TCR beta chain derives from a study of blood T cell repertoires in COVID-19. The repertoire was sequenced with immunoSEQ multiplex PCR; TCRdb's copy has only in-frame clones and lacks some. The data contain fewer than 300,000 clones, approximately 91% of them seen just once; the ten biggest clones take up 2% to 2.5%. Germline V CDR1 and CDR2: KGHDR, SFDVKD. V dropped 2 bases and J dropped 6 bases, with 7 bases sitting between them. The length of the CDR3 is 13 residues. The V call is TRBV24-1, the J call TRBJ1-5; D might be TRBD1 (5 bases). Sequencing was performed on PBMCs or T cells enriched from blood (not recorded which). The TCR sequence derives from a woman in her forties with acute COVID-19. CDR3 DNA sequence: TGTGCCACCAGTGATTGGGGGGGTCAGCCCCAGCATTTT. Translating it yields CATSDWGGQPQHF.